These T cell receptor beta chains were read from a single sample in a study of shared T cell receptors in the human thymus. TCRdb keeps only in-frame clones here, not all; method: immunoSEQ multiplex PCR. The table lists hundreds of thousands of clones, approximately 80% of them singletons. The same data also went into a second study, on human thymus T cells.

Material: thymocytes. These receptors all stem from a boy in the first two years of life with a congenital heart defect. CDR3s include the opening cysteine and the closing phenylalanine or tryptophan. D genes are given only for firm matches. Size values are once, few and many counts, or a class for expanded clones, and some rows have none.

few	TRBD2	TRBV27	TRBJ2-7	CASSSFSGSYTYEQYF	TGTGCCAGCAGTTCATTTAGCGGGAGCTACACCTACGAGCAGTACTTC
NA	NA	TRBV30	TRBJ2-1	CAWSCRIPYNEQFF	TGTGCCTGGAGTTGCAGAATTCCCTACAATGAGCAGTTCTTC
NA	NA	TRBV25-1	TRBJ2-2	CASSERWVRTANTGELFF	TGTGCCAGCAGTGAACGATGGGTCCGGACAGCAAACACCGGGGAGCTGTTTTTT
NA	NA	TRBV11-3	TRBJ2-3	CASSLEKLVLRDVSTDTQYF	TGTGCCAGCAGCTTGGAAAAGTTGGTCTTGCGGGACGTTAGCACAGATACGCAGTATTTT
NA	TRBD2	TRBV7-6	TRBJ2-7	CASSLGGGAGGFFYEQYF	TGTGCCAGCAGCTTAGGAGGGGGAGCGGGAGGCTTTTTCTACGAGCAGTACTTC
NA	TRBD1	TRBV4-3	TRBJ2-2	CASSQERQGDTGELFF	TGCGCCAGCAGCCAGGAGAGACAGGGGGACACCGGGGAGCTGTTTTTT
few	NA	TRBV4-1	TRBJ2-3	CASSQVLYTPGTDTQYF	TGCGCCAGCAGCCAAGTATTGTACACCCCCGGCACAGATACGCAGTATTTT
NA	NA	TRBV7-9	TRBJ2-5	CASSLAAGLGETQYF	TGTGCCAGCAGCTTAGCGGCAGGGTTGGGGGAGACCCAGTACTTC
NA	TRBD2	TRBV4-3	TRBJ2-3	CASSREAGVADTQYF	TGCGCCAGCAGCCGGGAAGCGGGAGTGGCAGATACGCAGTATTTT
few	NA	TRBV28	TRBJ1-5	CASGVWFWGPGNQPQHF	TGTGCCAGCGGGGTTTGGTTTTGGGGGCCTGGCAATCAGCCCCAGCATTTT
NA	NA	TRBV10-1	TRBJ2-3	CASSGGTYTDTQYF	TGCGCCAGCAGTGGAGGAACCTACACAGATACGCAGTATTTT
NA	NA	TRBV7-9	TRBJ1-1	CASSLGAGVGGTEAFF	TGTGCCAGCAGCTTAGGTGCAGGCGTAGGGGGCACTGAAGCTTTCTTT
NA	NA	TRBV4-1	TRBJ2-7	CASSPVRGNPYEQYF	TGCGCCAGCAGCCCAGTTAGGGGAAACCCCTACGAGCAGTACTTC
once	TRBD2	TRBV30	TRBJ2-7	CAWSDQTSGGQYEQYF	TGTGCCTGGAGTGACCAGACTAGCGGGGGTCAATACGAGCAGTACTTC
NA	TRBD2	TRBV29-1	TRBJ2-1	CSVEDTGGRGNEQFF	TGCAGCGTTGAAGATACGGGGGGGCGGGGAAATGAGCAGTTCTTC
NA	TRBD2	TRBV10-2	TRBJ2-3	CATSHPGGGTTDTQYF	TGCGCCACCTCTCACCCCGGGGGAGGGACTACAGATACGCAGTATTTT
NA	NA	TRBV6-6	TRBJ2-7	CASSRSYEQYF	TGTGCCAGCAGCCGGAGTTACGAGCAGTACTTC
few	TRBD2	TRBV7-8	TRBJ2-2	CASSFSRTSGSTGELFF	TGTGCCAGCAGCTTCAGTAGGACTAGCGGGAGCACCGGGGAGCTGTTTTTT
NA	TRBD1	TRBV7-9	TRBJ2-7	CASSLRTGGDYEQYF	TGTGCCAGCAGCTTAAGGACAGGGGGGGACTACGAGCAGTACTTC
NA	TRBD2	TRBV9	TRBJ2-5	CASSPKLAGGPQGETQYF	TGTGCCAGCAGCCCTAAACTAGCGGGAGGCCCCCAGGGGGAGACCCAGTACTTC
NA	NA	TRBV10-2	TRBJ2-7	CASSESIRTASSYEQYF	TGCGCCAGCAGTGAGTCGATCAGGACTGCAAGCTCCTACGAGCAGTACTTC
NA	TRBD1	TRBV6-4	TRBJ2-2	CASSGTGVGTGELFF	TGTGCCAGCAGTGGGACAGGGGTCGGCACCGGGGAGCTGTTTTTT
NA	NA	TRBV20-1	TRBJ2-1	CSAKLGRFF	TGCAGTGCCAAGTTGGGCAGGTTCTTC
few	NA	TRBV19	TRBJ2-2	CASSIGGNTGELFF	TGTGCCAGTAGTATAGGCGGAAACACCGGGGAGCTGTTTTTT
few	NA	TRBV4-3	TRBJ2-7	CASSKGVDKVNEQYF	TGCGCCAGCAGCAAAGGGGTCGACAAAGTCAACGAGCAGTACTTC
NA	TRBD1	TRBV7-6	TRBJ1-2	CASSLTGGGLYYGYTF	TGTGCCAGCAGCTTAACAGGGGGTGGTTTGTATTATGGCTACACCTTC
NA	TRBD2	TRBV10-1	TRBJ2-1	CASSESSGRAFNEQFF	TGCGCCAGCAGTGAATCTAGCGGGAGGGCCTTTAATGAGCAGTTCTTC
NA	NA	TRBV19	TRBJ1-5	CASSMGHGRGRGQPQHF	TGTGCCAGTAGTATGGGGCACGGCAGGGGAAGGGGTCAGCCCCAGCATTTT
NA	TRBD1	TRBV5-1	TRBJ2-7	CASSLGLNLTGRTYEQYF	TGCGCCAGCAGCTTGGGGCTCAATCTGACAGGGAGAACCTACGAGCAGTACTTC
few	TRBD2	TRBV27	TRBJ2-2	CASSLGTGTSGRNTGELFF	TGTGCCAGCAGTTTGGGCACCGGGACTAGCGGGAGAAACACCGGGGAGCTGTTTTTT
once	TRBD2	TRBV2	TRBJ2-7	CASTRGGTSAYEQYF	TGTGCCAGCACCCGGGGGGGGACTAGCGCCTACGAGCAGTACTTC
NA	TRBD2	TRBV19	TRBJ2-1	CASNLSHLTSGSSGEQFF	TGTGCCAGTAACCTTTCCCATTTGACTAGCGGGAGCTCAGGTGAGCAGTTCTTC
NA	TRBD2	TRBV13	TRBJ2-7	CASSSHPPPLAGGGYEQYF	TGTGCCAGCAGCTCCCACCCCCCCCCACTAGCGGGAGGGGGGTACGAGCAGTACTTC
NA	NA	TRBV5-1	TRBJ1-1	CASSLQAGGIMNTEAFF	TGCGCCAGCAGCTTACAAGCCGGGGGGATAATGAACACTGAAGCTTTCTTT
NA	TRBD2	TRBV5-4	TRBJ2-1	CASSLGFLAAHEQFF	TGTGCCAGCAGCTTGGGTTTCCTAGCGGCCCATGAGCAGTTCTTC
NA	NA	TRBV5-1	TRBJ2-1	CASLDSPSHNEQFF	TGCGCCAGCCTGGACAGCCCTTCCCACAATGAGCAGTTCTTC
few	NA	TRBV14	TRBJ1-3	CASSQAGNTIYF	TGTGCCAGCAGCCAAGCGGGAAACACCATATATTTT